One and the same sample provided the 17 T cell receptor beta chains below, sequenced in a study of kidney transplant recipient with SARS-CoV-2 infection. TCRdb re-derived calls from the reads in MiXCR, one entry per CDR3 protein. Of under 250,000 distinct CDR3 sequences in the sample, around 28% are singletons; the top ten hold more than 6.5%. This sample comprised a blood sample, obtained at baseline and between days 110 and 120 from a kidney transplant recipient. These receptors were taken from a male patient aged 25 to 39 who had COVID-19 and was a kidney transplant recipient. Certain T cells may be donor cells from the graft.

This clonotype has only a few counts. Relative to the germline gene, one junction end is altered; a read error may explain this. The chain uses TRBV20-1 and TRBJ1-5; the D gene is possibly TRBD1 (6 bases). CDR3 size: 16 residues. Germline CDR1 is DFQATT and CDR2 is SNEGSKA (reference sequence). The CDR3 sequence: CGARDIGDTSNQPQHF. The CDR3 bases are TGCGGTGCTAGAGATATCGGGGACACAAGCAATCAGCCCCAGCATTTT.

In its sample, this clonotype was seen many times. V usage is TRBV7-6 and J usage is TRBJ1-6; unclear D gene. V was clipped by 3 bases and J by 14 bases, with 14 bases between them. CDR3 length: 13 residues. Per germline, CDR1 SGHVS and CDR2 FNYEAQ. The CDR3 region is CASSLGSGRALHF. The CDR3 nucleotides are TGTGCCAGCAGCTTGGGGAGTGGTAGGGCCCTCCACTTT.

On this clonotype: A much larger clone is a single base away; this may be a read error. J is TRBJ1-2 and V is TRBV5-1; no definite D call. The CDR3 runs to 15 residues. Trimming took off 4 bases at V and 0 bases at J, with 13 bases between the two ends. The germline gives CDR1 SGHRS, CDR2 YFSETQ. DNA for the CDR3: TGCGCCAGCAGCCCCAGACGGGAATCTAACTATGGCTACACCTTC. It translates to CASSPRRESNYGYTF.

As concerns this clonotype: This may come from a read error, since a much larger clone is one base off. This sequence joins TRBV28 and TRBJ1-1, with D tentatively TRBD1 (5 bases). In germline, CDR1 is MDHEN, CDR2 SYDVKM. The length of the CDR3 is 15 residues. The CDR3: CASNLLGQINNEAFF. DNA of the CDR3: TGTGCCAGCAATTTGTTGGGGCAGATCAACAATGAAGCTTTCTTT.

At least ten counts were recorded for this clonotype. This chain links TRBV7-2 with TRBJ1-5, with TRBD1 identical over 7 bases. CDR3 length equals 16 residues. J lost 4 bases, V lost 5 bases, and 11 bases had no gene match. Per the germline V gene, CDR1 is SGHTA and CDR2 is FQGNSA. DNA for the CDR3: TGTGCCAGCAGCCTCACGGCCAGGGGGGATAATCAGCCCCAGCATTTT. Translating gives CASSLTARGDNQPQHF.

The genes are TRBV9 and TRBJ1-4; TRBD1 is a possible D gene (6 bases). The germline V gene encodes CDR1 SGDLS and CDR2 YYNGEE. CDR3 size: 15 residues. V lost 7 bases and J lost 8, with 21 bases in between. CDR3 nucleotides: TGTGCCAGCGGCACCGGGGGGGGCAGGAAAGAAAAACTGTTTTTT. Translation gives CASGTGGGRKEKLFF.

With regard to this clonotype: A much bigger clone sits one base away, suggesting this may be a read error. The chain carries TRBV5-6 and TRBJ1-2, with D uncertain. The CDR3 covers 16 residues. Germline values: CDR1 SGHDT, CDR2 YYEEEE. V lost 7 bases to trimming and J lost 4 bases, with 23 bases between them. The CDR3: CASCNANSRKTYGYTF. For the CDR3, the DNA is TGTGCCAGCTGTAATGCCAATAGTCGAAAGACCTATGGCTACACCTTC.

The chain has TRBV12-5 and TRBJ1-2; a possible D gene is TRBD1 (5 bases). Germline V gene sequence: CDR1 LGHNT, CDR2 FRNRAP. The CDR3 extends over 17 amino acids. V was cut by 5 bases and J by 4 bases, with 23 bases left in between. The CDR3 region is CASGAGNLQGKAYGYTF. Written as DNA, the CDR3 is TGTGCTAGTGGTGCAGGAAATTTGCAGGGAAAGGCCTATGGCTACACCTTC.

This clonotype was counted many times. The genes are TRBV5-8 and TRBJ1-2; D gene uncertain. This CDR3 spans 16 amino acids. V lost 5 bases and J lost 4, with 21 bases in between. Germline CDR1 reads SGHTS; CDR2 reads YDEGEE. CDR3: CASSLFHPRKTYGYTF. CDR3 DNA sequence: TGTGCCAGCAGTTTGTTTCATCCACGAAAGACCTATGGCTACACCTTC.

J is TRBJ1-2 and V is TRBV8-2. TRBV8-2 is a recognized pseudogene. This CDR3 comprises 16 residues. CDR3 DNA: TGTGGCAGTACCATCTCTGATAGCCGAAAGACCTATGGCTACACCTTC. It yields the protein CGSTISDSRKTYGYTF.

This clonotype was seen repeatedly, ten times or more. The chain couples TRBV6-1 to TRBJ2-5; perhaps TRBD1 as D (5 bases). The CDR3 runs 16 residues. The germline CDR1 and CDR2 sequences are MNHNS and SASEGT. Trimming shortened V by 1 base and J by 0 bases, and 12 bases separated the two germline ends. The CDR3 spells CASSEGGKGHQETQYF. The CDR3 nucleotides read TGTGCCAGCAGTGAAGGGGGCAAGGGGCACCAAGAGACCCAGTACTTC.

This clonotype was counted ten times or more. This chain uses TRBV3-1 with TRBJ1-1; D is ambiguous. The CDR3 sequence is 17 residues long. V shed 3 bases and J shed 4 bases, with 21 bases lying between them. Germline CDR1 and CDR2: LGHDT and YNNKEL (reference sequence). CDR3 sequence: CASSHRYPISIRTEAFF. As DNA, the CDR3 is TGTGCCAGCAGCCATAGGTATCCCATTTCAATTCGCACTGAAGCTTTCTTT.

As for this clonotype: It may be a read error: a sequence one base away is much more abundant. The chain combines TRBV6-1 with TRBJ2-1, with a weak D call TRBD2 (6 bases). This CDR3 is built from 13 residues. Deletions cut 4 bases from V and 6 bases from J, with 10 bases between. Germline loops: CDR1 MNHNS, CDR2 SASEGT. The CDR3 here is CASSGREVNEQFF. CDR3 sequence (DNA): TGTGCCAGCAGTGGCAGGGAGGTCAATGAGCAGTTCTTC.

This clonotype was seen repeatedly, ten times or more. This chain links TRBV6-1 with TRBJ1-1, with 8 bases lining up with TRBD1. The CDR3 sequence is 16 residues long. The germline V gene encodes CDR1 MNHNS and CDR2 SASEGT. Losses at the gene ends were 0 bases for V and 1 base for J; bases not matched to a gene: 4. CDR3 nucleotides: TGTGCCAGCAGTGAAGCCGGGGACAGGTGGAACACTGAAGCTTTCTTT. It specifies CASSEAGDRWNTEAFF.

Only one count was recorded for this clonotype. This may stem from a read error, because a much larger clone lies one nucleotide away. This chain uses TRBV6-5 with TRBJ2-3; possibly TRBD1 for D (6 bases). The CDR3 totals 13 residues. Germline V CDR1 and CDR2: MNHEY, SVGAGI. V was pared by 8 bases and J by 1 base, with 10 bases between. The CDR3 reads CASLGACTDTQYF. The CDR3 region has the DNA TGTGCCAGCTTGGGGGCCTGCACAGATACGCAGTATTTT.

This clonotype was picked up many times. V gene TRBV14 combines with J gene TRBJ2-7; 7 nucleotides match TRBD1. CDR1 SGHDN and CDR2 FVKESK come from the germline V gene. V dropped 2 bases and J dropped 1; count of bases not matched to a gene: 2. The CDR3 has 14 residues. The CDR3 is CASSQTGASYEQYF. CDR3 coding DNA: TGTGCCAGCAGCCAAACAGGGGCGTCCTACGAGCAGTACTTC.

This clonotype occurred many times. The chain is built from TRBV3-1 and TRBJ1-1; D is ambiguous. The CDR3 totals 17 residues. Trimming shortened V by 4 bases and J by 4 bases, and 22 bases separated the two germline ends. The germline V gene has CDR1 LGHDT and CDR2 YNNKEL (reference sequence). The CDR3 coding sequence is TGTGCCAGCAGCCGAGGGCGTCCCATTTCAATTCGCACTGAAGCTTTCTTT. Amino acids: CASSRGRPISIRTEAFF. Supplemented by reference TRBV3-1 and TRBJ1-1, the full variable domain reads DTAVSQTPKYLVTQMGNDKSIKCEQNLGHDTMYWYKQDSKKFLKIMFSYNNKELIINETVPNRFSPKSPDKAHLNLHINSLELGDSAVYFCASSRGRPISIRTEAFFGQGTRLTVV.